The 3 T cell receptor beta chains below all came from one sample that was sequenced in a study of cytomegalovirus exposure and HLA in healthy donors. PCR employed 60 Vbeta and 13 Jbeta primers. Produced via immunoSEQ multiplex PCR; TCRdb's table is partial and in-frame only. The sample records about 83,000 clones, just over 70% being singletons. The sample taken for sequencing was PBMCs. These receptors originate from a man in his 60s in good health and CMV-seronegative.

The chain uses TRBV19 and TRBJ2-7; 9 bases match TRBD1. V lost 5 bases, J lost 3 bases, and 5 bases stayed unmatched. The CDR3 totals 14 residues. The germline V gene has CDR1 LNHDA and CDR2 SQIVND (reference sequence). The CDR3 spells CASSQRDRVYEQYF. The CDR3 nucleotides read TGTGCCAGTAGTCAAAGGGACAGGGTCTACGAGCAGTACTTC.

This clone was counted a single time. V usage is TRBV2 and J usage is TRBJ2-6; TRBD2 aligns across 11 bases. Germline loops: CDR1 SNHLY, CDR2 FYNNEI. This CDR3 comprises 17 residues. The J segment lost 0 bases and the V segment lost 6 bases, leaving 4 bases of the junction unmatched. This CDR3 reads CASRTTSGVSGANVLTF. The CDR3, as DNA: TGTGCCAGCAGGACGACTAGCGGGGTCTCTGGGGCCAACGTCCTGACTTTC.

The CDR3 sequence is CASTKTGTGSYEQYF. DNA of the CDR3: TGTGCCAGCACCAAAACAGGGACGGGCTCCTACGAGCAGTACTTC. The V call is TRBV5-6, the J call TRBJ2-7, with D perhaps TRBD1 (6 bases). Germline V lookup: CDR1 SGHDT, CDR2 YYEEEE. The V end lost 6 bases, the J end lost 0 bases, and 16 bases lay between the germline ends. The CDR3 runs to 15 residues.